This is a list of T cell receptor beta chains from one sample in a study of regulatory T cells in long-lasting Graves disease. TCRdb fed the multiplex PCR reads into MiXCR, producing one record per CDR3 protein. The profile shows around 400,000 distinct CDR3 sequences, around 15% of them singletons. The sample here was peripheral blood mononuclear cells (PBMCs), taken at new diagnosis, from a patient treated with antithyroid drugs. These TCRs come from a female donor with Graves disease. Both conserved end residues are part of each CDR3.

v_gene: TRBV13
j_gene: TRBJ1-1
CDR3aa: CASSPVQETTEAFF

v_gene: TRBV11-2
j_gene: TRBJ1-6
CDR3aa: CASSLSPGYNSPLHF

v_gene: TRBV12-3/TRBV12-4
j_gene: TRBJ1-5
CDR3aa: CASTPGGGLNQPQHF

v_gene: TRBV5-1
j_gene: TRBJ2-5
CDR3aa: CASSTGQTLGETQYF

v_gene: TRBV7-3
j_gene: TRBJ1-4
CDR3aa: CASSPPRGPPGKLFF

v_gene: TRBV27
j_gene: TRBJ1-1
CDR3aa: CASRQTGHTEAFF

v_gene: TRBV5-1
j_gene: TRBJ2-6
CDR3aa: CASGQGSGANVLTF

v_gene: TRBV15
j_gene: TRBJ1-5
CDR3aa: CATSRDPFNQPQHF

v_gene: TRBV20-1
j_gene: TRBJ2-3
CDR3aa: CSVEQDPLTDTQYF

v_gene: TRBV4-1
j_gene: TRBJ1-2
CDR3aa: CASSQDSGAPIYGYTF

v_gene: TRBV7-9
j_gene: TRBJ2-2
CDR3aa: CASSFLLADTGELFF